This T cell receptor (beta chain) is from a study of shared clonotypes between healthy human individuals. Study information: Three plates each covered CD4 naive and memory; CD8 naive two, CD8 memory one.

The assay was run at deep level. Per sorted-subset replicate PCR, input was 150 to 250 ng DNA, representing roughly 28,000 T cell genomes. The data were produced by immunoSEQ multiplex PCR, yet TCRdb's version contains in-frame clones alone and is incomplete. The data hold roughly 2.6 million clones, with more than 90% observed a single time. After removal of 1 base from V and 5 bases from J, the junction contained 2 bases not matched to a gene. Germline V lookup: CDR1 SGHTA, CDR2 FQGNSA. There are 15 residues in the CDR3. Sequenced: naive CD4+ T cells sorted from blood. Subset defined: CD45RA+ positively selected. This TCR came from a man aged 18-30 years in good health. This rearrangement joins TRBV7-2 to TRBJ2-2; 9 nucleotides align to TRBD1. CDR3 loop: CASSLGQGETGELFF. CDR3 bases: TGTGCCAGCAGCTTAGGACAGGGGGAAACCGGGGAGCTGTTTTTT.